In this sample, the clone carrying this T cell receptor beta chain turned up a few times. These data originate in a study of T cells after yellow fever vaccination. CDR1 and CDR2 (germline): DFQATT, SNEGSKA (reference sequence). V lost 2 bases and J 4 bases, leaving 6 bases between the germline ends. The CDR3 covers 12 residues. One entry per CDR3 protein, called by TCRdb with MiXCR from the 5' RACE reads. The data contain about 400,000 distinct CDR3 sequences, approximately 5.7% of them singletons. The gene calls are TRBV20-1 and TRBJ1-3; unclear D gene. This receptor was obtained from a man aged 30-40 years who received the YFV17D yellow fever vaccine. This specimen consisted of PBMCs, obtained 5 days after the yellow fever booster vaccination. This CDR3 reads CSARPVGNTIYF. The DNA of the CDR3 is TGCAGTGCTAGACCGGTGGGAAACACCATATATTTT.